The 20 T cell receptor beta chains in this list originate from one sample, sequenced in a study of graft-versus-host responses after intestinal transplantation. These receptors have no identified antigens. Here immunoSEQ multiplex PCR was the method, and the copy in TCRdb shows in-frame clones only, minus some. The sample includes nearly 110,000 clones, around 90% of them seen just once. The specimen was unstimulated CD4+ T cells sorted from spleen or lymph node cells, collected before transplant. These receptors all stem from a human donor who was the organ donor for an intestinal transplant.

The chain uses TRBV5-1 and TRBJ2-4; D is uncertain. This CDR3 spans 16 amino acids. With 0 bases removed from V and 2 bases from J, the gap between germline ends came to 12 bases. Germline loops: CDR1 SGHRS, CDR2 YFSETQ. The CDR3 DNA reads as TGCGCCAGCAGCTTGGTTGGGGTTCAAACCAAAAACATTCAGTACTTC. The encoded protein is CASSLVGVQTKNIQYF.

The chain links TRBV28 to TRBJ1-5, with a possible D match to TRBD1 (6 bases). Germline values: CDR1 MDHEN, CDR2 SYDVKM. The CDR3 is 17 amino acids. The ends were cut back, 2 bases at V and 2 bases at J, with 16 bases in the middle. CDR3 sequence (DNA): TGTGCCAGCAGTTTAGCCAGGGGAGTCCGGGGCAATCAGCCCCAGCATTTT. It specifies CASSLARGVRGNQPQHF.

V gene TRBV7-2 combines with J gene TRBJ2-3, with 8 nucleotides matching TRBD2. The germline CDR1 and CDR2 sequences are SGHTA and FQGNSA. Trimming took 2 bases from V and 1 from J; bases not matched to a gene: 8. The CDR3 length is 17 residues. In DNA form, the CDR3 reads TGTGCCAGCAGCTTATACGGGGGGGCCCTTGGCACAGATACGCAGTATTTT. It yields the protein CASSLYGGALGTDTQYF.

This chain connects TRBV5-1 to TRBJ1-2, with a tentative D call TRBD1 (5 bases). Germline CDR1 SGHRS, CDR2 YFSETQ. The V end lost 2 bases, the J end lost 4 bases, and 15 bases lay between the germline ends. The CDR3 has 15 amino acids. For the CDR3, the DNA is TGCGCCAGCAGCTTCGGGGGGTTCGGCCCCTATGGCTACACCTTC. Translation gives CASSFGGFGPYGYTF.

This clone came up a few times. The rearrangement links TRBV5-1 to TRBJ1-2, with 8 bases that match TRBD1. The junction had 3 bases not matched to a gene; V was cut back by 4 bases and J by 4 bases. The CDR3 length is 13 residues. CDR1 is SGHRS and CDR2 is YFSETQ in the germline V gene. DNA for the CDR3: TGCGCCAGCAGCGGGGGGACAGGCTATGGCTACACCTTC. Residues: CASSGGTGYGYTF.

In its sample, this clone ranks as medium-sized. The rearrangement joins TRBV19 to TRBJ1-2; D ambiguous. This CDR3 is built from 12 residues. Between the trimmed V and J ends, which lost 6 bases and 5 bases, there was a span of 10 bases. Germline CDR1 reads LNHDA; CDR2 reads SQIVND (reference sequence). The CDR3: CASSSGWYGYTF. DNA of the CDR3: TGTGCCAGTAGCTCAGGATGGTATGGCTACACCTTC.

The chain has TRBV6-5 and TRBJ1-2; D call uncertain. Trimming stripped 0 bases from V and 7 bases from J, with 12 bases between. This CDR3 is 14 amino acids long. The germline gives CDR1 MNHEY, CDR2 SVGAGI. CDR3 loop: CASSYSGVISGYTF. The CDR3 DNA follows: TGTGCCAGCAGTTACTCAGGTGTAATCTCTGGCTACACCTTC.

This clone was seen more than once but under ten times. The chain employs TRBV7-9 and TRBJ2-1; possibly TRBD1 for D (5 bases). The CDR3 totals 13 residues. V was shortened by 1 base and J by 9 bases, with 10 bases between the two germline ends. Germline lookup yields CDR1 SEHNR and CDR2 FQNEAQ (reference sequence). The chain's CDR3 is CASSLGGRLEQFF. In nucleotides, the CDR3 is TGTGCCAGCAGCTTAGGGGGCAGGCTTGAGCAGTTCTTC.

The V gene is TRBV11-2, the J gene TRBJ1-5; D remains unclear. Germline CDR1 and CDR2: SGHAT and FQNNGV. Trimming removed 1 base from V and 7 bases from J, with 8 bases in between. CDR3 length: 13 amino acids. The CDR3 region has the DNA TGTGCCAGCAGCTTAGTGTACGGCCAGCCCCAGCATTTT. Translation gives CASSLVYGQPQHF.

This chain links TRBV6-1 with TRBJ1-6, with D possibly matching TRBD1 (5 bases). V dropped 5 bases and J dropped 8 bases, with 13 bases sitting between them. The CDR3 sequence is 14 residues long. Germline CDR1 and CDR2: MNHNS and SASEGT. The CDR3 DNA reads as TGTGCCAGCAGTCCCCGCCGGGACGATTCACCCCTCCACTTT. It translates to CASSPRRDDSPLHF.

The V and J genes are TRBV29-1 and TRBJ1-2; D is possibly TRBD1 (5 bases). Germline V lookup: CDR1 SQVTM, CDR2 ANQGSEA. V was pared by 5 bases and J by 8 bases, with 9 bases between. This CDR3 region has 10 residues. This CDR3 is CSVSRDGYTF. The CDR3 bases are TGCAGCGTTTCCCGGGACGGCTACACCTTC.

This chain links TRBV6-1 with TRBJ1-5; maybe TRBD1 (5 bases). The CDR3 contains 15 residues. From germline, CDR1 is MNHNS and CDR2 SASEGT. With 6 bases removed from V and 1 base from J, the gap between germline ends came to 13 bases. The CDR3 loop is CASRPRGESNQPQHF. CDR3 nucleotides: TGTGCCAGCAGACCCAGAGGGGAAAGCAATCAGCCCCAGCATTTT.

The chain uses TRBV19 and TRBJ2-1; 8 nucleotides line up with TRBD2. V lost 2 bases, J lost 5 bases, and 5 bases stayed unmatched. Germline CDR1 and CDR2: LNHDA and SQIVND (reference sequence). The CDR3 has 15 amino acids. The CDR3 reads CASSITGGPNNEQFF. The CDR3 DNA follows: TGTGCCAGTAGTATAACGGGAGGGCCGAACAATGAGCAGTTCTTC.

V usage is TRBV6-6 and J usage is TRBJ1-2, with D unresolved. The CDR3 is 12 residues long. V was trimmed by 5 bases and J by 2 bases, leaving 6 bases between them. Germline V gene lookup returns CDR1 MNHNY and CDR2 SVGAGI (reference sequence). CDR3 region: CASSPTNYGYTF. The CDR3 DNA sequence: TGTGCCAGCAGTCCCACAAACTATGGCTACACCTTC.

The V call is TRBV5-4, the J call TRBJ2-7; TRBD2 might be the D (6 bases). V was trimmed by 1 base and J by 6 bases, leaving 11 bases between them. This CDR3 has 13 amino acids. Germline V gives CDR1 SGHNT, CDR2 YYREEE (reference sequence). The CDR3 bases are TGTGCCAGCAGCTTGAACTGGGGACTCGAGCAGTACTTC. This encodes CASSLNWGLEQYF.

The CDR3 loop reads CASSLSLAGGPIYEQYF. The CDR3 DNA reads as TGTGCCAGCAGTTTATCGTTAGCGGGAGGGCCGATCTACGAGCAGTACTTC. V and J are TRBV27 and TRBJ2-7; 11 bases are a match to TRBD2. After removal of 0 bases from V and 3 bases from J, the junction contained 7 bases not matched to a gene. Germline assignment: CDR1 MNHEY and CDR2 SMNVEV (reference sequence). There are 17 residues in the CDR3.

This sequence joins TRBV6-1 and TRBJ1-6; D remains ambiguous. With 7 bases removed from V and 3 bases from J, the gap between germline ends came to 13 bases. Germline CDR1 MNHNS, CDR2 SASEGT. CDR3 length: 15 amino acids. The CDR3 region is CASTSGVIYNSPLHF. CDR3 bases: TGTGCCAGCACGAGCGGGGTTATCTATAATTCACCCCTCCACTTT.

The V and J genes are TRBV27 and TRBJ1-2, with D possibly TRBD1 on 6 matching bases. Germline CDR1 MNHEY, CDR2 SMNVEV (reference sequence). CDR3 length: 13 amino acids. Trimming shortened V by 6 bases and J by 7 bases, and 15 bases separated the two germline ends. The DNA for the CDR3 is TGTGCCAGCAGGCCTACAGGGAAACGTGGCTACACCTTC. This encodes CASRPTGKRGYTF.

The CDR3 reads CASSLGLAEASEEQYF. The CDR3 coding sequence is TGCGCCAGCAGCCTCGGACTAGCGGAGGCCAGTGAAGAGCAGTACTTC. The gene calls are TRBV5-1 and TRBJ2-7; 10 nucleotides match TRBD2. V shed 4 bases, J shed 7 bases, and the junction held 14 bases outside the gene matches. CDR1 is SGHRS, CDR2 YFSETQ, per germline. The CDR3 is made up of 16 amino acids.

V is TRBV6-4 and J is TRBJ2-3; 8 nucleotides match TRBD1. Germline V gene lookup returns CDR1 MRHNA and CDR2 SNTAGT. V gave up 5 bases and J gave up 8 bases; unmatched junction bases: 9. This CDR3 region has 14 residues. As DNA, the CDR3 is TGTGCCAGCAGTTCGGACAGGGCTGGTGGTACGCAGTATTTT. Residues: CASSSDRAGGTQYF.